This entry lists 23 T cell receptor beta chains sequenced from one sample in a study of blood T cell repertoires in COVID-19. Profiled with immunoSEQ multiplex PCR; TCRdb holds only in-frame clones, not every one. This table has roughly 160,000 clones, approximately 84% appearing once. The sequenced material came from peripheral blood. All receptors derive from a woman aged 45-65 years with COVID-19, enrolled during active disease.

The chain is built from TRBV2 and TRBJ2-3, with TRBD2 as a possible D gene (6 bases). Looked up from germline, CDR1 is SNHLY and CDR2 is FYNNEI. Trimming removed 6 bases from V and 0 bases from J, with 10 bases in between. The CDR3 sequence is 14 residues long. The CDR3 DNA follows: TGTGCCAGCAGATGGCGGGGTAGCACAGATACGCAGTATTTT. It yields the protein CASRWRGSTDTQYF.

Only a few counts were recorded for this clone. The chain uses TRBV18 and TRBJ2-5, with 11 nucleotides matching TRBD1. The germline gives CDR1 KGHSH, CDR2 LQKENI. This CDR3 comprises 19 residues. J was trimmed by 5 bases and V by 3 bases; bases with no gene match: 17. The CDR3: CASSPRTGGAGDRRETQYF. Here the CDR3 DNA reads TGTGCCAGCTCACCGCGGACAGGGGGCGCAGGGGATCGTCGGGAGACCCAGTACTTC.

This clone has only a few counts. The chain couples TRBV9 to TRBJ1-3; 8 bases are a match to TRBD1. From germline, CDR1 is SGDLS and CDR2 YYNGEE. Germline trimming cut 3 bases from V and 0 bases from J; bases unmatched to any gene: 5. This CDR3 region has 16 residues. The CDR3 here is CASSARTGLSGNTIYF. CDR3 sequence (DNA): TGTGCCAGCAGCGCTCGGACAGGGCTCTCTGGAAACACCATATATTTT.

This clone was observed a handful of times. V and J are TRBV10-1 and TRBJ2-7, with a possible D match to TRBD2 (6 bases). This CDR3 contains 14 residues. Germline CDR1 WNHNN, CDR2 SYGVQD (reference sequence). The V end was cut by 6 bases, the J end by 3 bases, with 15 bases between. CDR3 sequence: CASRGTPINYEQYF. The CDR3 DNA follows: TGCGCCAGCAGGGGGACTCCGATAAACTACGAGCAGTACTTC.

The chain recombines TRBV27 with TRBJ2-5; the match to TRBD1 covers 7 bases. CDR3 size: 14 residues. Trimming took 6 bases from V and 4 from J; bases not matched to a gene: 8. Per germline, CDR1 MNHEY and CDR2 SMNVEV (reference sequence). CDR3 residues: CASSHTTGRETQYF. The CDR3 nucleotides are TGTGCCAGCAGCCACACGACAGGGAGAGAGACCCAGTACTTC.

CDR3 coding DNA: TGTGCCAGCATCGGACTAGCGGGGGTGGCAGATACGCAGTATTTT. This gives the protein CASIGLAGVADTQYF. J is TRBJ2-3 and V is TRBV28; 13 nucleotides agree with TRBD2. Germline CDR1 and CDR2: MDHEN and SYDVKM. The CDR3 has 15 residues. J lost 4 bases, V lost 7 bases, and 5 bases had no gene match. The whole variable domain, filled in from reference TRBV28 and TRBJ2-3, reads DVKVTQSSRYLVKRTGEKVFLECVQDMDHENMFWYRQDPGLGLRLIYFSYDVKMKEKGDIPEGYSVSREKKERFSLILESASTNQTSMYLCASIGLAGVADTQYFGPGTRLTVL.

The chain employs TRBV30 and TRBJ1-1, with D possibly matching TRBD1 (6 bases). The V and J ends lost 3 bases and 4 bases respectively, with 12 bases between them. CDR3 length: 13 residues. Germline loops: CDR1 GTSNPN, CDR2 SVGIG (reference sequence). The CDR3 region is CAWSGQPGTEAFF. The DNA for the CDR3 is TGTGCCTGGAGCGGACAGCCGGGCACTGAAGCTTTCTTT.

The chain recombines TRBV3-1 (or the pseudogene TRBV3-2) with TRBJ2-1; 7 bases are shared with TRBD2. The CDR3 contains 12 residues. The germline gives CDR1 LGHDT, CDR2 YNNKEL (reference sequence). Unmatched junction bases numbered 8, after V lost 3 bases and J lost 15 bases. In DNA form, the CDR3 reads TGTGCCAGCAGCCAGACTAGCCGAGGGCGGTTCTTC. It translates to CASSQTSRGRFF.

V is TRBV7-3 and J is TRBJ2-2; TRBD1 aligns across 8 bases. V was pared by 5 bases and J by 6 bases, with 8 bases of the junction left unmatched. There are 15 residues in the CDR3. Germline V gives CDR1 SGHTA, CDR2 FQGTGA. The CDR3 spells CASSPKRTGPGELFF. CDR3 nucleotide sequence: TGTGCCAGCAGCCCAAAACGGACAGGGCCCGGGGAGCTGTTTTTT.

This clone came up a few times. The sample has other DNA sequences that encode this CDR3 too. This chain links TRBV5-1 with TRBJ1-2; 8 bases are shared with TRBD1. Germline V gene sequence: CDR1 SGHRS, CDR2 YFSETQ. V lost 0 bases and J lost 6; bases outside the gene matches: 4. This CDR3 has 14 amino acids. CDR3 sequence (DNA): TGCGCCAGCAGCTTGGCCGGACAGGGAGATGGCTACACCTTC. This translates into CASSLAGQGDGYTF.

V is TRBV28 and J is TRBJ1-5; D perhaps matches TRBD1 (5 bases). With 5 bases removed from V and 7 bases from J, the gap between germline ends came to 15 bases. Germline CDR1 MDHEN, CDR2 SYDVKM. CDR3 size: 14 residues. CDR3 nucleotides: TGTGCCAGCAGTCCCGACAAGGGGAGGCAGCCCCAGCATTTT. This codes for CASSPDKGRQPQHF.

V is TRBV24-1 and J is TRBJ2-1; perhaps TRBD2 as D (6 bases). The germline V gene encodes CDR1 KGHDR and CDR2 SFDVKD. Trimming removed 2 bases from V and 10 bases from J, with 11 bases in between. This CDR3 region has 13 residues. This CDR3 reads CATSDYNRGEQFF. The CDR3 coding sequence is TGTGCCACCAGTGATTACAATCGGGGGGAGCAGTTCTTC.

The gene calls are TRBV19 and TRBJ1-5, with TRBD1 matching over 9 bases. The J segment lost 7 bases and the V segment lost 1 base, leaving 2 bases of the junction unmatched. Germline CDR1 LNHDA, CDR2 SQIVND (reference sequence). This CDR3 is 14 amino acids long. CDR3 sequence reads: CASSIVGQGQPQHF. The CDR3 DNA follows: TGTGCCAGTAGTATAGTGGGACAGGGCCAGCCCCAGCATTTT.

To note about this clone: The identical CDR3 is also encoded by other nucleotide sequences in the sample. The rearrangement links TRBV18 to TRBJ2-5; no clear D gene. The CDR3 contains 13 residues. In germline, CDR1 is KGHSH, CDR2 LQKENI. Between the trimmed V and J ends, which lost 0 bases and 5 bases, there was a span of 7 bases. CDR3 in DNA: TGTGCCAGCTCACCACCCTCGGTGGAGACCCAGTACTTC. Translated, it gives CASSPPSVETQYF. The whole variable domain, remainder taken from reference TRBV18 and TRBJ2-5, is NAGVMQNPRHLVRRRGQEARLRCSPMKGHSHVYWYRQLPEEGLKFMVYLQKENIIDESGMPKERFSAEFPKEGPSILRIQQVVRGDSAAYFCASSPPSVETQYFGPGTRLLVL.

In regard to this clone: Other nucleotide sequences from this sample produce the same CDR3. The gene calls are TRBV5-6 and TRBJ2-5, with D perhaps TRBD1 (6 bases). Trimming removed 4 bases at V and 5 bases at J, with 12 bases between. Germline CDR1 and CDR2: SGHDT and YYEEEE. This CDR3 has 13 residues. The CDR3 reads CASSLGAGETQYF. For the CDR3, the DNA is TGTGCCAGCAGCCTGGGGGCTGGGGAGACCCAGTACTTC.

The chain couples TRBV2 to TRBJ2-5, with a possible D match to TRBD2 (5 bases). Germline loops: CDR1 SNHLY, CDR2 FYNNEI. The V end was cut by 2 bases, the J end by 5 bases, with 12 bases between. The CDR3 has 14 residues. CDR3 sequence (DNA): TGTGCCAGCAGTGAATTGGCAGGCGGGGAGACCCAGTACTTC. Translating it yields CASSELAGGETQYF.

The chain recombines TRBV19 with TRBJ1-6; 9 positions match TRBD1. This CDR3 region has 15 residues. Germline trimming cut 5 bases from V and 3 bases from J; bases unmatched to any gene: 2. In germline, CDR1 is LNHDA, CDR2 SQIVND (reference sequence). The CDR3 sequence: CASSPGQGYNSPLHF. CDR3 coding DNA: TGTGCCAGTAGTCCGGGACAGGGCTATAATTCACCCCTCCACTTT.

This chain connects TRBV14 to TRBJ2-7; maybe TRBD2 (5 bases). CDR1 is SGHDN, CDR2 FVKESK, per germline. The length of the CDR3 is 15 residues. V was pared by 4 bases and J by 5 bases, with 18 bases between. In DNA form, the CDR3 reads TGTGCCAGCAGCCCGCAACTAAGCGGTCGCGACGAGCAGTACTTC. It yields the protein CASSPQLSGRDEQYF.

The rearrangement links TRBV11-2 to TRBJ1-6, with 8 bases that match TRBD1. Germline lookup yields CDR1 SGHAT and CDR2 FQNNGV. The CDR3 has 15 residues. The J segment lost 7 bases and the V segment lost 5 bases, leaving 7 bases of the junction unmatched. The CDR3 DNA reads as TGTGCCAGCAGCCGACAGGGGTTTCTCAATTCACCCCTCCACTTT. Amino acid sequence: CASSRQGFLNSPLHF.

This clone has at least ten counts. The chain uses TRBV5-6 and TRBJ2-1; the D is unclear. Germline CDR1 SGHDT, CDR2 YYEEEE. Between the trimmed V and J ends, which lost 4 bases and 9 bases, there was a span of 8 bases. CDR3 size: 11 residues. The CDR3 sequence: CASSLFSEQFF. For the CDR3, the DNA is TGTGCCAGCAGCCTTTTTAGTGAGCAGTTCTTC.

The CDR3 region is CASSIARRGDTQYF. The CDR3 DNA reads as TGTGCCAGTAGTATAGCTAGACGGGGAGATACGCAGTATTTT. The rearrangement uses TRBV19 and TRBJ2-3, with a possible D match to TRBD2 (5 bases). The V and J ends lost 1 base and 5 bases respectively, with 10 bases between them. This CDR3 is built from 14 residues. Germline CDR1 is LNHDA and CDR2 is SQIVND (reference sequence).

This chain links TRBV5-1 with TRBJ2-3; no clear D. V was pared by 0 bases and J by 3 bases, with 5 bases between. CDR1 and CDR2 (germline): SGHRS, YFSETQ. The CDR3 consists of 13 residues. The CDR3 region has the DNA TGCGCCAGCAGCTTGGGGGCGACAGATACGCAGTATTTT. Protein product: CASSLGATDTQYF.

The rearrangement links TRBV9 to TRBJ2-2, with 9 positions matching TRBD1. The V gene end was trimmed by 3 bases and the J gene end by 5 bases; junction bases not matched to a gene: 11. Germline CDR1 is SGDLS and CDR2 is YYNGEE. CDR3 size: 17 residues. CDR3 in DNA: TGTGCCAGCAGCGGAAAATCACAGGGGGCTTGGACCGGGGAGCTGTTTTTT. This gives the protein CASSGKSQGAWTGELFF.